This T cell receptor beta chain is from a study of T cell responses to AZD1222 COVID-19 vaccine. Findings of the study overall: In all cases, repertoires were sampled only after the peak T cell response.

A note on this clone: The antigen is unknown.

Here immunoSEQ multiplex PCR was the method, and the copy in TCRdb shows in-frame clones only, minus some. This sample has about 200,000 clones, with approximately 92% found just once. Trimming shortened V by 0 bases and J by 2 bases, and 4 bases separated the two germline ends. The germline CDR1 and CDR2 sequences are MNHEY and SVGEGT. The CDR3 consists of 13 residues. Sequencing was performed on peripheral blood, taken on day 0 of AZD1222 vaccination. The clonotype was recovered from an adult in good health. This sequence joins TRBV6-2 or TRBV6-3 and TRBJ1-2; the D is unclear. The CDR3 DNA reads TGTGCCAGCAGTTACTCGGGGAACTATGGCTACACCTTC. It encodes CASSYSGNYGYTF.